This is a list of T cell receptor beta chains from one sample in a study of control samples from healthy donors and cancer patients. Method: immunoSEQ multiplex PCR; TCRdb's copy keeps in-frame clones and lacks some. The sample shows tens of thousands of clones, under 85% of them seen only once. Sequencing was carried out using blood. The receptors originated from a man aged 60 to 75 in good health. CDR3s include the opening cysteine and the closing phenylalanine or tryptophan. Each record gives: V gene, J gene, CDR3 protein.

TRBV2	TRBJ2-2	CASSLTGGDTGELFF
TRBV15	TRBJ1-6	CATSTTYRGNSPLHF
TRBV28	TRBJ2-1	CASRAGQSFNEQFF
TRBV10-2	TRBJ1-1	CASKLLDGTEAFF
TRBV13	TRBJ2-3	CASSLDTPGGLAGRTDTQYF
TRBV7-9	TRBJ1-2	CASSLVSGEYGYTF
TRBV11-1	TRBJ2-1	CASSYGGQGNEQFF
TRBV2	TRBJ2-7	CASSEGGGPYEQYF
TRBV7-9	TRBJ2-7	CASSLGEGSSYEQYF
TRBV24-1	TRBJ2-1	CATSDLGGGRRNEQFF
TRBV20-1	TRBJ2-1	CSASDSGRAYNEQFF
TRBV7-2	TRBJ1-6	CASSLKGSYNSPLHF
TRBV2	TRBJ2-3	CASSIYPDTQYF
TRBV5-5	TRBJ1-3	CASSLEGAGGNTIYF
TRBV7-2	TRBJ1-6	CASSLVQVDNSPLHF